This is a list of T cell receptor beta chains from one sample in a study of post-analysis software for immune sequencing data. TCRdb used MiXCR to reprocess the PCR reads, holding one entry per CDR3 protein. The sample carries roughly 600,000 distinct CDR3 sequences, roughly 45% recorded once. Material for sequencing was blood. Receptors originate from a girl between 5 and 17 years old with multiple sclerosis. Both conserved end residues are part of each CDR3. Fields, in order: J gene, V gene, CDR3 protein.

TRBJ2-1	TRBV12-3/TRBV12-4	CASSLYSGGGDEQFF
TRBJ1-2	TRBV3-1	CASSQGRDNGYTF
TRBJ2-1	TRBV6-2/TRBV6-3	CASSNRGLAEDGIYNEQFF
TRBJ1-2	TRBV6-6	CASSYSPNRGYGYTF
TRBJ2-5	TRBV5-1	CASSLESGETQYF
TRBJ2-3	TRBV15	CATSREKGTGTDTQYF
TRBJ1-5	TRBV7-8	CASSLVPDQPQHF
TRBJ2-1	TRBV5-1	CASLSGPESSYNEQFF
TRBJ2-6	TRBV12-3/TRBV12-4	CASRESSGANVLTF
TRBJ2-7	TRBV7-2	CASSLVGVYRGSYEQYF
TRBJ2-1	TRBV20-1	CSARRGGDHNEQFF
TRBJ2-7	TRBV4-1	CASSLETEREQYF
TRBJ2-3	TRBV7-3	CASSPSGGAADTQYF
TRBJ1-1	TRBV3-1	CASSQDGAAWDTEAFF
TRBJ1-5	TRBV5-1	CASSSPPSRDVFGNQPQHF
TRBJ1-2	TRBV7-9	CASSLEVGYTF
TRBJ2-1	TRBV5-1	CASSLASGFYNEQFF
TRBJ1-2	TRBV12-3/TRBV12-4	CASREHGTAYGYTF
TRBJ2-1	TRBV12-3/TRBV12-4	CASSFGGSEQFF
TRBJ2-1	TRBV20-1	CSAIPRGLAYNEQFF
TRBJ2-5	TRBV5-1	CASRPDRSHQETQYF
TRBJ2-6	TRBV28	CATGAGANVLTF
TRBJ2-3	TRBV5-1	CASSLTGHGTDTQYF
TRBJ1-1	TRBV6-1	CASSLDRYNTEAFF
TRBJ2-3	TRBV2	CATSSRREENTQYF
-	TRBV12-3/TRBV12-4	CASSLRHMQETQYF
TRBJ2-1	TRBV5-1	CASSSPQTGGYNEQFF
TRBJ1-2	TRBV12-3/TRBV12-4	CASRTGANYGYTF
TRBJ1-4	TRBV9	CASSVEGVDEKLFF
TRBJ2-7	TRBV7-9	CASSRHYEQYF
TRBJ2-6	TRBV12-3/TRBV12-4	CASSRDSGANVLTF
TRBJ1-5	TRBV2	CASSGAALGNQPQHF